This T cell receptor beta chain was captured by sequencing in a study of blood T cell repertoires in COVID-19. Study in general: T cells, B-cell-depleted T cells, or PBMCs provided the cDNA or gDNA that served as material.

As handled by the study authors: Researchers report that nucleated cell counts were estimated from reference gene primer amplification. Profiling relied on immunoSEQ multiplex PCR, and the TCRdb table lists in-frame clones only, not all of them. The V and J calls and the clone size are those of that table, but D and trimming were determined from the DNA. The data show tens of thousands of clones, 75% to 80% seen once. Germline trimming cut 6 bases from V and 1 base from J; bases unmatched to any gene: 7. The germline CDR1 and CDR2 sequences are SGHDT and YYEEEE. The CDR3 runs to 15 residues. This receptor was obtained from a man aged 65-85 years with COVID-19, enrolled during active disease. Sequencing was performed on peripheral blood. The chain uses TRBV5-6 and TRBJ1-1; 9 positions agree with TRBD1. The CDR3 spells CASNRLDRGNTEAFF. In nucleotides, the CDR3 is TGTGCCAGCAACAGACTGGACAGGGGGAACACTGAAGCTTTCTTT. The whole variable domain, filled in from reference TRBV5-6 and TRBJ1-1, reads DAGVTQSPTHLIKTRGQQVTLRCSPKSGHDTVSWYQQALGQGPQFIFQYYEEEERQRGNFPDRFSGHQFPNYSSELNVNALLLGDSALYLCASNRLDRGNTEAFFGQGTRLTVV.